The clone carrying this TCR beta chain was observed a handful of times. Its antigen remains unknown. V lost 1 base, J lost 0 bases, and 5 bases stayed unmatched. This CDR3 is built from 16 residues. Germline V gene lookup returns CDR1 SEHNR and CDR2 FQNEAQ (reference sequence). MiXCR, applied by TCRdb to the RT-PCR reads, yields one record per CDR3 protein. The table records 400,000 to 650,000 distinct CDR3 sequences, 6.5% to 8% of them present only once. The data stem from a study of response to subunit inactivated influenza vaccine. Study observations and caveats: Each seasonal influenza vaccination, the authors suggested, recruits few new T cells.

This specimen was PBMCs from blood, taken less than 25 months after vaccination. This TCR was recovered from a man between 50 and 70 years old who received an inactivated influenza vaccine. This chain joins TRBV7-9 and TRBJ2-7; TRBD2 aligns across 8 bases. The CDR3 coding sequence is TGTGCCAGCAGCTTAGGCGCGGGGGGCTACTCCTACGAGCAGTACTTC. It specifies CASSLGAGGYSYEQYF. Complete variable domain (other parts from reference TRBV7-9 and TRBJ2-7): DTGVSQNPRHKITKRGQNVTFRCDPISEHNRLYWYRQTLGQGPEFLTYFQNEAQLEKSRLLSDRFSAERPKGSFSTLEIQRTEQGDSAMYLCASSLGAGGYSYEQYFGPGTRLTVT.